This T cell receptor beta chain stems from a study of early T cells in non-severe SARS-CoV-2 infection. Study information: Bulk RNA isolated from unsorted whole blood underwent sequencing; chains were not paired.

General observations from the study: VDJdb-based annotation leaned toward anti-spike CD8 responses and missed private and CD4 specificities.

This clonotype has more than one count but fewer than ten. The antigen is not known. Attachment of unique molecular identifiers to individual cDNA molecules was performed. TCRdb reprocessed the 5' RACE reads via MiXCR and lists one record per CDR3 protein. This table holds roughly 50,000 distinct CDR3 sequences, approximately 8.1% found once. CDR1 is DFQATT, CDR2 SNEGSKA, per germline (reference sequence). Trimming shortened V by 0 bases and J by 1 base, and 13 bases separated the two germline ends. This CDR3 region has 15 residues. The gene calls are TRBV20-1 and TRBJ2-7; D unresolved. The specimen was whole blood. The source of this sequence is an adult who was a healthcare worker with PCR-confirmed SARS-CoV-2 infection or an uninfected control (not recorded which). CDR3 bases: TGCAGTGCTAGAGATTCTGGCCGCCAGTCCTACGAGCAGTACTTC. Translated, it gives CSARDSGRQSYEQYF.